This T cell receptor (beta chain) was sequenced during a study of blood T cells in healthy people across ages. Study at large: Through template switching, about one barcoded beta molecule was captured per two T cells, as measured in model experiments.

Study-level results: CMV status of donors was unknown, possibly confounding expanded clonotype changes. Diversity figures based on one million T cells were deemed too low.

In germline, CDR1 is SGHTA, CDR2 FQGNSA. This CDR3 has 14 residues. Each sample yielded at least 5 micrograms of PBMC total RNA. A note on this clonotype: Antigen specificity is unknown. The germline gene is not matched at one end of the junction; a read error may be the cause.

Alongside a J-beta primer mix, a sample-barcoded 5' primer served in a second PCR lasting roughly 7 to 11 cycles. TCRdb analysed the 5' RACE reads with MiXCR anew, one entry per CDR3 protein. In the table there are 1.5 million to 2 million distinct CDR3 sequences, 25% to 30% of which are singletons. This TCR was sampled from a woman in her thirties in good health. The sample taken for sequencing was blood. The rearrangement joins TRBV7-2 to TRBJ1-6; perhaps TRBD1 as D (5 bases). This chain's CDR3 is CASGLGTHNSPLHF. The DNA for the CDR3 is TGTGCCAGCGGCTTGGGGACCCATAATTCACCCCTCCACTTT. The full variable domain, completed using reference TRBV7-2 and TRBJ1-6, is GAGVSQSPSNKVTEKGKDVELRCDPISGHTALYWYRQSLGQGLEFLIYFQGNSAPDKSGLPSDRFSAERTGGSVSTLTIQRTQQEDSAVYLCASGLGTHNSPLHFGNGTRLTVT.